This T cell receptor beta chain was captured by sequencing in a study of patients and donors after allogeneic stem cell transplantation. CDR1 is DFQATT, CDR2 SNEGSKA, per germline (reference sequence). The CDR3 is 13 amino acids. This clonotype was counted between two and nine times. TCRdb reprocessed the RT-PCR reads via MiXCR and lists one record per CDR3 protein. The sample has about 200,000 distinct CDR3 sequences; around two fifths are singletons. Sequencing was performed on blood, either unsorted or a sorted T cell fraction (not recorded which). The genes are TRBV20-1 and TRBJ1-5, with no clear D. The receptor's source is a human donor who was either an allogeneic HSCT recipient or a stem cell or donor lymphocyte infusion donor (not recorded which). It is not recorded whose cells these are; they may come from a transplant donor. The CDR3 reads CGGTTDSNQPQHF. The CDR3 DNA sequence: TGCGGTGGAACTACTGATAGCAATCAGCCCCAGCATTTT.